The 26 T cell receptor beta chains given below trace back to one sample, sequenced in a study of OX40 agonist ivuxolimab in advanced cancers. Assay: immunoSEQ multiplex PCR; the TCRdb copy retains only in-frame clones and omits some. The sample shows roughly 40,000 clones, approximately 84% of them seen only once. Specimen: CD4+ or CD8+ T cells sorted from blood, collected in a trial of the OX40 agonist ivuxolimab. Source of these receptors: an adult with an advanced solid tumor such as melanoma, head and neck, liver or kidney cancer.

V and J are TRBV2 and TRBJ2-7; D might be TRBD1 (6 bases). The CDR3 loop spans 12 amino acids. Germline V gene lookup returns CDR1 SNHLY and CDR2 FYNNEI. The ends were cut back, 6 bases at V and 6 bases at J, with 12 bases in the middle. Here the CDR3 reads CASRPTGFEQYF. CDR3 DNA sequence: TGTGCCAGCAGGCCAACAGGGTTCGAGCAGTACTTC.

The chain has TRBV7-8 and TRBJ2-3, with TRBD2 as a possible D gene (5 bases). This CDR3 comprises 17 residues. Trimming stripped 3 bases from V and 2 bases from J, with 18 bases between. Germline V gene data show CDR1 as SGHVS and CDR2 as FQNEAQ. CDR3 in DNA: TGTGCCAGCAGCTTGGGGTTCGGACTCCTTGACACAGATACGCAGTATTTT. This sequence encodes CASSLGFGLLDTDTQYF.

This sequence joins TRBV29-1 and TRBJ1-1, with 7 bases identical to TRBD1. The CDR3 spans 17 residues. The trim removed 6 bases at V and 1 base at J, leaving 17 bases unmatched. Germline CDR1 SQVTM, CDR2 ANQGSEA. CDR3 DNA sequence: TGCAGCGTCCCTTGGGGGAAGACCGGGACAGAGAACACTGAAGCTTTCTTT. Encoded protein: CSVPWGKTGTENTEAFF.

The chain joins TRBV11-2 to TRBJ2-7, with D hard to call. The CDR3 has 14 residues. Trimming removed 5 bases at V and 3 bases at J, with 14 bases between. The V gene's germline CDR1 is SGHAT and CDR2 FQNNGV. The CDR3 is CASSRLGESYEQYF. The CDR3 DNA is TGTGCCAGCAGCCGCCTGGGCGAGAGCTACGAGCAGTACTTC.

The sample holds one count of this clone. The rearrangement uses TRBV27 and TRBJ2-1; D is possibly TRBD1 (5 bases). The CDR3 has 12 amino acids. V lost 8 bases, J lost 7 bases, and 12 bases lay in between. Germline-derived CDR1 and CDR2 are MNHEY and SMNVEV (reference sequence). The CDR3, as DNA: TGTGCCAGCGGCTCCAAGGGGAATGAGCAGTTCTTC. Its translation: CASGSKGNEQFF.

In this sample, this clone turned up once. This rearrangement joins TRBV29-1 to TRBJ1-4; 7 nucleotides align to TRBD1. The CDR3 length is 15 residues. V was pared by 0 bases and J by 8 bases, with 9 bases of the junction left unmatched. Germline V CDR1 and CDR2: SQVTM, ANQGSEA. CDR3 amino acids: CSVEDQGRGREKLFF. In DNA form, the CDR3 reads TGCAGCGTTGAAGATCAGGGCAGGGGGAGGGAAAAACTGTTTTTT.

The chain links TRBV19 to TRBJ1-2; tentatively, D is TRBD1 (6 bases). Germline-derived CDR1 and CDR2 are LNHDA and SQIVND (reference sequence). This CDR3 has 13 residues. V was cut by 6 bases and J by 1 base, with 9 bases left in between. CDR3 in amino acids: CASREGGNYGYTF. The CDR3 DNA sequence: TGTGCCAGTAGAGAAGGGGGTAACTATGGCTACACCTTC.

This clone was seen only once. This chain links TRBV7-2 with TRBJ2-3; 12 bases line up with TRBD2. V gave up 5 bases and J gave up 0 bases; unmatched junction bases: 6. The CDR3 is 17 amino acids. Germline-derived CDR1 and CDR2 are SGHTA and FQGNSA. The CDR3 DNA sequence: TGTGCCAGCAGCGCTCGACTAGCGGGGGCTAGCACAGATACGCAGTATTTT. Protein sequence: CASSARLAGASTDTQYF.

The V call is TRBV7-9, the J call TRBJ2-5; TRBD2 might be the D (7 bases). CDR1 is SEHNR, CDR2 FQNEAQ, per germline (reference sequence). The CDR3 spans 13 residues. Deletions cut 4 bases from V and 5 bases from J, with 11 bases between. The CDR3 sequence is CASSSGGWETQYF. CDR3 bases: TGTGCCAGCAGCTCGGGGGGCTGGGAGACCCAGTACTTC.

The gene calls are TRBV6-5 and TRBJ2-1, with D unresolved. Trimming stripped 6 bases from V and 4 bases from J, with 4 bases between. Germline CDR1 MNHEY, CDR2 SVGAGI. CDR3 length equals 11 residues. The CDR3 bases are TGTGCCAGCAGCCTTTACAATGAGCAGTTCTTC. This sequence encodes CASSLYNEQFF.

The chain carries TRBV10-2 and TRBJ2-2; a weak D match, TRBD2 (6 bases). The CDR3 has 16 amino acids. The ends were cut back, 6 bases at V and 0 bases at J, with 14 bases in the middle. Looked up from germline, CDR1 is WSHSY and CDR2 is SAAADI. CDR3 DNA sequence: TGCGCCAGCAGCTGGCCCGGGAGCGCGAACACCGGGGAGCTGTTTTTT. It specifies CASSWPGSANTGELFF.

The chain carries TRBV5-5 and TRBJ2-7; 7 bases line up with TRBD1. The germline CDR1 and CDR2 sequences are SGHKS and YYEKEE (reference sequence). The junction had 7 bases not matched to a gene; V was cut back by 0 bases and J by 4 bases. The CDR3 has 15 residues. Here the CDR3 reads CASSLAQGVGYEQYF. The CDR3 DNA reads TGTGCCAGCAGCTTGGCGCAGGGGGTTGGGTACGAGCAGTACTTC.

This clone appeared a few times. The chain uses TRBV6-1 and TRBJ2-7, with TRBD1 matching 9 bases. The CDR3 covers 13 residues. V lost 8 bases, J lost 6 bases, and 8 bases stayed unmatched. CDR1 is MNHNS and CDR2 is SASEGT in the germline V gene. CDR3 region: CASGDRADLEQYF. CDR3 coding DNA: TGTGCCAGCGGGGACAGGGCCGACCTCGAGCAGTACTTC.

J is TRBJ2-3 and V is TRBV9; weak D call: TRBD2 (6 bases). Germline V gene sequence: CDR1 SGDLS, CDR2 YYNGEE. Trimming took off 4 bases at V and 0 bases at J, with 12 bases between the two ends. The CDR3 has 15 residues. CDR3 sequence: CASSPGGGSTDTQYF. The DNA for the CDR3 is TGTGCCAGCAGCCCCGGGGGAGGTAGCACAGATACGCAGTATTTT.

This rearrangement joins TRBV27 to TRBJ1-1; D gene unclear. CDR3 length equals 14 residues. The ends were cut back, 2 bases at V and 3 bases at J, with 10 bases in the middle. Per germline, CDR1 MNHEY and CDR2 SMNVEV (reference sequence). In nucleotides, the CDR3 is TGTGCCAGCAGTTTAGGGCCCGGGGACACTGAAGCTTTCTTT. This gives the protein CASSLGPGDTEAFF.

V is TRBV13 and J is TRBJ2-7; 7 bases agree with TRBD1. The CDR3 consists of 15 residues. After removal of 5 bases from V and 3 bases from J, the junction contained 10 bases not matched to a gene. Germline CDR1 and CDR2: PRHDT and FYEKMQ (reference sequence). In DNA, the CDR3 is TGTGCCAGCAGCCCCCCGGGACAGCCGTACTACGAGCAGTACTTC. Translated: CASSPPGQPYYEQYF.

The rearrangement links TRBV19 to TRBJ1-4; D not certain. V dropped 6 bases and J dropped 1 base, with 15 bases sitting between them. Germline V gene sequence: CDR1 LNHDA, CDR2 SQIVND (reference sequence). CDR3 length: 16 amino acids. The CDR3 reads CASRTGYSGTNEKLFF. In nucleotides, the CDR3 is TGTGCCAGTAGGACGGGCTATTCCGGAACTAATGAAAAACTGTTTTTT.

The CDR3 here is CASTPGRTGPGYTF. CDR3 coding DNA: TGTGCCAGTACCCCGGGGCGGACAGGGCCCGGCTACACCTTC. This chain joins TRBV19 and TRBJ1-2; 8 nucleotides match TRBD1. The CDR3 loop spans 14 amino acids. Germline-derived CDR1 and CDR2 are LNHDA and SQIVND (reference sequence). The trim removed 7 bases at V and 8 bases at J, leaving 12 bases unmatched.

CDR3 coding DNA: TGTGCCAGCAGCTCCGCCCAGGAGGGTGATTTTGGTATCTCCTACGAGCAGTACTTC. Its protein product is CASSSAQEGDFGISYEQYF. The rearrangement uses TRBV5-4 and TRBJ2-7; possible D gene TRBD2, 6 bases. V lost 3 bases to trimming and J lost 0 bases, with 25 bases between them. The CDR3 spans 19 residues. Germline V CDR1 and CDR2: SGHNT, YYREEE (reference sequence).

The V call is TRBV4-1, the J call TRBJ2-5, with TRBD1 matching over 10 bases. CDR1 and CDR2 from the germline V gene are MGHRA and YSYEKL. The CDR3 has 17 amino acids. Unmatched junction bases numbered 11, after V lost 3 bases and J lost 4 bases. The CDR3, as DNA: TGCGCCAGCAGCCATGAAGACAGGGGGCGGCTATCAGAGACCCAGTACTTC. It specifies CASSHEDRGRLSETQYF.

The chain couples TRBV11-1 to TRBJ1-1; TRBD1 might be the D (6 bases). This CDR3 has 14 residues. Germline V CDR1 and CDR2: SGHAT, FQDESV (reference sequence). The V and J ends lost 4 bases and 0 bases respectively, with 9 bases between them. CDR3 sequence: CASSSTGLNTEAFF. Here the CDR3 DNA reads TGTGCCAGCAGCTCGACAGGCCTGAACACTGAAGCTTTCTTT.

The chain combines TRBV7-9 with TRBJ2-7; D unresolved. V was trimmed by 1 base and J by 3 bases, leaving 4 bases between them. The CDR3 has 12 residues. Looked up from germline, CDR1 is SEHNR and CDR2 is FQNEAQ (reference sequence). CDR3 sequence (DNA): TGTGCCAGCAGCTTAGTGAACTACGAGCAGTACTTC. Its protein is CASSLVNYEQYF.

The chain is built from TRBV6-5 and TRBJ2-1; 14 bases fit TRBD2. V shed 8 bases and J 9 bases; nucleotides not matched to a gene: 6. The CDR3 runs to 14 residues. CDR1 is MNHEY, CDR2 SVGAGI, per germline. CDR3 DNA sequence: TGTGCCAGCTTGGGACTAGCGGGAGTCACTGAGCAGTTCTTC. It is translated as CASLGLAGVTEQFF.

The CDR3, as DNA: TGCGCCAGCAGCTTGGAGGTTAGCAATCAGCCCCAGCATTTT. Residues: CASSLEVSNQPQHF. The chain uses TRBV4-1 and TRBJ1-5; D unresolved. This CDR3 comprises 14 residues. V lost 5 bases and J 0 bases, leaving 8 bases between the germline ends. Germline V lookup: CDR1 MGHRA, CDR2 YSYEKL.

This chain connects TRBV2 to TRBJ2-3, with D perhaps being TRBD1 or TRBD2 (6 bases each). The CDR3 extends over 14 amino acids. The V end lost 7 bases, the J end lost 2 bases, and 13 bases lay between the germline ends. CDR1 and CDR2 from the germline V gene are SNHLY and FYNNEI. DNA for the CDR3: TGTGCCAGCAACGAGGGGGGCCCCACAGATACGCAGTATTTT. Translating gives CASNEGGPTDTQYF.

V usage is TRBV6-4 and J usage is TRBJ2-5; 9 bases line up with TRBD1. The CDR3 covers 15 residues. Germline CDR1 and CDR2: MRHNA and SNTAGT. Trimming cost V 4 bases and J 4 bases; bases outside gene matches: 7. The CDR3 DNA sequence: TGTGCCAGCAGTGCTAGGACAGGGGCCGGAGAGACCCAGTACTTC. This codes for CASSARTGAGETQYF.